This T cell receptor (beta chain) was obtained from a study of metastatic and nonmetastatic thyroid tumors. Overall study: Where malignant and benign thyroid patients were concerned, repertoires were compared across blood and tumor or nodule tissue.

As processed by the authors: Researchers built a distant-metastasis classifier for papillary thyroid cancer that drew on CDR3 differences across clinicopathological groups. TCRdb re-clonotyped the PCR reads through MiXCR. The V and J calls were determined by TCRdb, not by the authors. This table holds tens of thousands of clones, 26% found once. A note on this clone: The target antigen is unknown.

Treatment of any kind had been given to no patient before thyroid surgery. Germline V gene data show CDR1 as MNHNS and CDR2 as SASEGT. V was clipped by 7 bases and J by 8 bases; unmatched bases: 17. There are 17 residues in the CDR3. Regarding the study as a whole: The study reportedly found significantly higher TCR beta diversity in malignant thyroid tumors than benign nodules, in blood and tumor.

The sample comprised blood. The TCR was taken from a female donor with papillary thyroid cancer or a benign thyroid nodule (not recorded which). Some clones in this sample may be carry-over from other donors' samples. V is TRBV6-1 and J is TRBJ1-6; the match to TRBD1 covers 7 bases. The CDR3, as DNA: TGTGCCAGCACCCTTCTCAGGGGGGGTCCGGCATATTCACCCCTCCACTTT. It specifies CASTLLRGGPAYSPLHF.